This TCR beta chain was captured in a study of blood T cell repertoires in COVID-19. Whole-study context: COVID-19 samples from acute and convalescent phases originated in the United States, Italy and Spain. PBMCs, B-cell-depleted T cells, or T cells provided the cDNA or gDNA that made up the material.

Trimming took 5 bases from V and 6 from J, leaving 11 bases between them. This CDR3 spans 14 amino acids. In germline, CDR1 is WSHSY, CDR2 SAAADI. Original processing methods: Reference gene primers were amplified, and this amplification served to estimate nucleated cell counts. Using immunoSEQ multiplex PCR, the repertoire was profiled, and TCRdb retains in-frame clones only, with some absent. V and J calls and clone size are as listed in that table; D and trimming were resolved from the DNA. Seen here are some 39,000 clones, more than 75% observed once, and the top ten hold around a quarter. The chain links TRBV10-2 to TRBJ1-6; perhaps TRBD1 as D (6 bases). Material for sequencing was peripheral blood. The TCR sequence derives from an elderly man with acute or convalescent COVID-19. In nucleotides, the CDR3 is TGCGCCAGCAGTTCGTTACAGGGTAATTCACCCCTCCACTTT. This sequence encodes CASSSLQGNSPLHF.